Presented here are 5 T cell receptor beta chains from one specimen sequenced in a study of cytomegalovirus exposure and HLA in healthy donors (dated 2017 in TCRdb). The library was generated by the immunoSEQ multiplex PCR assay. For the multiplex PCR, a mixture combining 60 forward primers for TCR Vbeta segments and 13 reverse primers for TCR Jbeta segments was used. Held by TCRdb, this immuneACCESS table contains in-frame sequences only and omits some clones. Under half of the omission traces to an unresolved V gene where checked; the cause of the rest is unknown. The sample has tens of thousands of clones on record, 60% to 80% of them singletons. The leading ten clones occupy more than 7% of the sample. Specimen: PBMCs. The receptors originated from a woman aged 25 to 39 in good health and CMV-seropositive.

This clone has just a few counts. V and J are TRBV4-1 and TRBJ1-2; maybe TRBD1 (5 bases). The CDR3 covers 15 residues. The germline V gene has CDR1 MGHRA and CDR2 YSYEKL. V lost 1 base to trimming and J lost 2 bases, with 11 bases between them. CDR3 coding DNA: TGCGCCAGCAGCCAAGTGACAGCCGACAACTATGGCTACACCTTC. This encodes CASSQVTADNYGYTF.

The CDR3 nucleotides read TGTGCCAGCTCGGAGGGGAACTACGAGCAGTACTTC. The encoded protein is CASSEGNYEQYF. The chain uses TRBV6-5 and TRBJ2-7, with D tentatively TRBD2 (6 bases). The CDR3 contains 12 residues. Germline V lookup: CDR1 MNHEY, CDR2 SVGAGI. V gave up 8 bases and J gave up 3 bases, with 11 bases separating them.

The chain uses TRBV7-2 and TRBJ1-4; TRBD1 matches at 7 bases. There are 15 residues in the CDR3. The germline V gene encodes CDR1 SGHTA and CDR2 FQGNSA. V gave up 4 bases and J gave up 7 bases; unmatched junction bases: 9. CDR3 sequence reads: CASSSATGRSEKLFF. The DNA of the CDR3 is TGTGCCAGCAGCTCCGCGACAGGGCGCTCTGAAAAACTGTTTTTT.

This clone was observed a handful of times. The chain couples TRBV18 to TRBJ1-1, with TRBD1 identical over 7 bases. Germline CDR1 and CDR2: KGHSH and LQKENI. CDR3 size: 13 residues. V trimming: 6 bases; J trimming: 5 bases; junction bases outside the gene matches: 6. The CDR3 sequence is CASSGEQGTEAFF. The CDR3 region has the DNA TGTGCCAGCTCGGGTGAACAGGGGACTGAAGCTTTCTTT. The full variable domain, its missing parts supplied by reference TRBV18 and TRBJ1-1, is NAGVMQNPRHLVRRRGQEARLRCSPMKGHSHVYWYRQLPEEGLKFMVYLQKENIIDESGMPKERFSAEFPKEGPSILRIQQVVRGDSAAYFCASSGEQGTEAFFGQGTRLTVV.

The chain couples TRBV10-3 to TRBJ1-4; possible D gene TRBD1, 5 bases. Germline V gene data show CDR1 as ENHRY and CDR2 as SYGVKD. The CDR3 loop spans 16 amino acids. V was cut by 0 bases and J by 7 bases, with 15 bases left in between. As DNA, the CDR3 is TGTGCCATCAGTGAGTCGTGGGGGGGATCCGGTGAAAAACTGTTTTTT. This sequence encodes CAISESWGGSGEKLFF.